The clone carrying this TCR beta chain is deemed medium-sized. Its antigen is not identified. TRBV12-4/TRBJ1-2 clonotypes were amplified with adaptor-ligated barcode primers. From the multiplex PCR reads, TCRdb called clonotypes with MiXCR, one entry per CDR3 protein. Here the sample spans 2,000 to 2,500 distinct CDR3 sequences, 2.4% being singletons. Study-wide results and limits: In terms of TCR gene usage, tumor memory CD4+ T cells clustered together with blood and lymph node memory CD4+ cells, as well as with lymph node naive CD4+ cells. Under 2.2% of tumor Treg sequences matched blood Tregs or memory cells. Tumor Tregs overlapped most with tumor, then blood, naive CD4+ cells.

Cells sorted as Tregs were CD4+, CD25+ and CD127-/low. V lost 6 bases and J 8 bases, leaving 16 bases between the germline ends. The CDR3 runs to 13 residues. The V and J genes are TRBV12-3 or TRBV12-4 and TRBJ1-2, with D possibly being TRBD1 (5 bases). Sample: tumor-infiltrating Tregs sorted from the breast tumor. The sequence came from a female donor with breast cancer. The CDR3 loop is CASSPGHIGGYTF. In nucleotides, the CDR3 is TGTGCCAGCAGCCCTGGACATATAGGAGGCTACACCTTC.